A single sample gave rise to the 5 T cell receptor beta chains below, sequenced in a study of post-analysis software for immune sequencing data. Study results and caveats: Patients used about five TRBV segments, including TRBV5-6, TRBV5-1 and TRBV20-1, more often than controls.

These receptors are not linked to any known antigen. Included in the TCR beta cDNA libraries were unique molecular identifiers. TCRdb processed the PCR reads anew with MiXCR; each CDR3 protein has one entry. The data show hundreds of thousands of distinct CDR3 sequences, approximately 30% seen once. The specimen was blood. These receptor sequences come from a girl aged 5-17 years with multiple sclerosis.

This chain's CDR3 is CSAPGREGPAETQYF. The CDR3 DNA follows: TGCAGTGCCCCAGGGCGGGAGGGTCCCGCGGAGACCCAGTACTTC. The V gene is TRBV20-1, the J gene TRBJ2-5, with 9 bases that match TRBD2. This CDR3 has 15 residues. CDR1 and CDR2 from the germline V gene are DFQATT and SNEGSKA (reference sequence). With V trimmed by 6 bases and J by 5 bases, 13 bases remained unmatched.

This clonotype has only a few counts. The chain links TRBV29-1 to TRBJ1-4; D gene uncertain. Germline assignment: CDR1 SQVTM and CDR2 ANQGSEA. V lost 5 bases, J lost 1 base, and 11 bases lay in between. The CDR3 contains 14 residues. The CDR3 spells CSVSAFETNEKLFF. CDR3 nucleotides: TGCAGCGTTTCCGCATTCGAAACTAATGAAAAACTGTTTTTT.

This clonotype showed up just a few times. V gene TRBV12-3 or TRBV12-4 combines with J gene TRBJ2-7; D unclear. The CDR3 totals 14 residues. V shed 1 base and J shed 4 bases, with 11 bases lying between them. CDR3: CASSLDVTLYEQYF. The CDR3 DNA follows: TGTGCCAGCAGTTTAGATGTGACGCTGTACGAGCAGTACTTC.

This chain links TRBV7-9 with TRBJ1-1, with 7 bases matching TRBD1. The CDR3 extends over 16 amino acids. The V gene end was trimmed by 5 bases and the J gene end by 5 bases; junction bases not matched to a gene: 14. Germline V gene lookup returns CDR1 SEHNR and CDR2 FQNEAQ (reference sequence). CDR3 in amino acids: CASSRRTGEAGTEAFF. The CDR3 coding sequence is TGTGCCAGCAGCCGCCGCACAGGGGAGGCGGGAACTGAAGCTTTCTTT.

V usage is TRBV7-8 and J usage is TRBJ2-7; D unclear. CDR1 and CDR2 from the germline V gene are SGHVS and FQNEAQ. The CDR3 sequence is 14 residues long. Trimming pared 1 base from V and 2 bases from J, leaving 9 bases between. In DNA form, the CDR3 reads TGTGCCAGCAGCTTAGTAGACCGGACCTACGAGCAGTACTTC. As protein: CASSLVDRTYEQYF.